One sample yielded the 26 T cell receptor beta chains listed below, sequenced in a study of cytomegalovirus exposure and HLA in healthy donors. The PCR contained 60 Vbeta and 13 Jbeta primers. Sequencing used immunoSEQ multiplex PCR; TCRdb keeps in-frame clones, though not all of them. The sample yields some 140,000 clones, roughly 83% seen once. Sequencing was done on a sample of PBMCs. The receptors were gathered from a female donor in good health and CMV-seronegative.

V gene TRBV5-1 combines with J gene TRBJ2-7, with a weak D call TRBD2 (5 bases). V was trimmed by 5 bases and J by 3 bases, leaving 9 bases between them. CDR1 SGHRS and CDR2 YFSETQ come from the germline V gene. CDR3 length: 12 residues. CDR3 amino acids: CASSPGIYEQYF. The CDR3 bases are TGCGCCAGCAGTCCCGGGATCTACGAGCAGTACTTC. Variable domain in full (rest from reference TRBV5-1 and TRBJ2-7): KAGVTQTPRYLIKTRGQQVTLSCSPISGHRSVSWYQQTPGQGLQFLFEYFSETQRNKGNFPGRFSGRQFSNSRSEMNVSTLELGDSALYLCASSPGIYEQYFGPGTRLTVT.

In regard to this clone: The sample has other DNA sequences that encode this CDR3 too. This chain connects TRBV7-6 to TRBJ2-7; D unclear. The germline V gene has CDR1 SGHVS and CDR2 FNYEAQ. Trimming pared 3 bases from V and 0 bases from J, leaving 6 bases between. CDR3 length equals 13 residues. The CDR3 DNA reads as TGTGCCAGCAGCTTGGCCACCTCCTACGAGCAGTACTTC. Its translation is CASSLATSYEQYF.

The V gene is TRBV6-5, the J gene TRBJ2-1; TRBD2 matches 10 bases. There are 15 residues in the CDR3. Germline assignment: CDR1 MNHEY and CDR2 SVGAGI. Trimming cost V 4 bases and J 6 bases; bases outside gene matches: 6. CDR3 sequence: CASSFAPSGSNEQFF. CDR3 nucleotides: TGTGCCAGCAGTTTCGCCCCTAGCGGGAGCAATGAGCAGTTCTTC.

The rearrangement links TRBV9 to TRBJ2-3, with D hard to call. Per the germline V gene, CDR1 is SGDLS and CDR2 is YYNGEE. Trimming removed 0 bases from V and 0 bases from J, with 8 bases in between. The CDR3 covers 15 residues. The CDR3 reads CASSVAGLSTDTQYF. The CDR3 nucleotides are TGTGCCAGCAGCGTAGCTGGGCTGAGCACAGATACGCAGTATTTT.

The rearrangement joins TRBV28 to TRBJ1-2, with unresolved D. Germline V gene data show CDR1 as MDHEN and CDR2 as SYDVKM. Trimming removed 5 bases from V and 2 bases from J, with 6 bases in between. The CDR3 has 12 residues. The CDR3 loop reads CASSDKNYGYTF. The CDR3 nucleotides read TGTGCCAGCAGTGACAAGAACTATGGCTACACCTTC.

This chain joins TRBV29-1 and TRBJ2-7; 11 nucleotides line up with TRBD1. The CDR3 totals 15 residues. The J segment lost 0 bases and the V segment lost 6 bases, leaving 7 bases of the junction unmatched. Germline lookup yields CDR1 SQVTM and CDR2 ANQGSEA. This CDR3 is CSVESGTGGSYEQYF. The DNA for the CDR3 is TGCAGCGTCGAATCCGGGACAGGGGGCTCCTACGAGCAGTACTTC.

The rearrangement links TRBV7-2 to TRBJ2-2; 9 nucleotides agree with TRBD1. The germline gives CDR1 SGHTA, CDR2 FQGNSA. This CDR3 comprises 16 residues. V gave up 7 bases and J gave up 4 bases; unmatched junction bases: 10. The chain's CDR3 is CASTPGTGSLTGELFF. The CDR3 DNA sequence: TGTGCCAGCACCCCCGGGACAGGGTCGCTCACCGGGGAGCTGTTTTTT.

The gene calls are TRBV5-6 and TRBJ1-4, with 7 bases that match TRBD1. The V segment lost 0 bases and the J segment 8 bases; nucleotides outside the gene matches: 7. Germline CDR1 reads SGHDT; CDR2 reads YYEEEE. CDR3 length equals 15 residues. As DNA, the CDR3 is TGTGCCAGCAGCTTGGTTGAACAGGGGAACGAAAAACTGTTTTTT. It yields the protein CASSLVEQGNEKLFF. The full variable domain, completed using reference TRBV5-6 and TRBJ1-4, is DAGVTQSPTHLIKTRGQQVTLRCSPKSGHDTVSWYQQALGQGPQFIFQYYEEEERQRGNFPDRFSGHQFPNYSSELNVNALLLGDSALYLCASSLVEQGNEKLFFGSGTQLSVL.

This rearrangement joins TRBV7-6 to TRBJ2-7, with D perhaps TRBD1 (5 bases). The CDR3 is 13 residues long. V was pared by 5 bases and J by 1 base, with 9 bases between. Germline V gene lookup returns CDR1 SGHVS and CDR2 FNYEAQ. The CDR3 coding sequence is TGTGCCAGCAGCCTGGACATGTCCTACGAGCAGTACTTC. Translation gives CASSLDMSYEQYF.

This sequence joins TRBV5-1 and TRBJ2-7; TRBD1 matches 7 bases. The CDR3 loop spans 14 amino acids. V lost 6 bases, J lost 3 bases, and 9 bases stayed unmatched. CDR1 and CDR2 (germline): SGHRS, YFSETQ. The CDR3 nucleotides read TGCGCCAGCAACCGGGACAGTCCCCGCTACGAGCAGTACTTC. It codes for CASNRDSPRYEQYF.

The chain links TRBV19 to TRBJ1-1; D remains unclear. V lost 3 bases, J lost 4 bases, and 9 bases lay in between. The V gene's germline CDR1 is LNHDA and CDR2 SQIVND (reference sequence). CDR3 size: 13 residues. CDR3 nucleotides: TGTGCCAGTAGTATCCACAGAGCCACTGAAGCTTTCTTT. This gives the protein CASSIHRATEAFF.

The chain is built from TRBV29-1 and TRBJ2-5; 7 bases are shared with TRBD1. This CDR3 region has 14 residues. CDR1 SQVTM and CDR2 ANQGSEA come from the germline V gene. Unmatched junction bases numbered 10, after V lost 4 bases and J lost 5 bases. This CDR3 is CSVGRVGGLETQYF. The CDR3 nucleotides are TGCAGCGTTGGTCGGGTAGGGGGCCTGGAGACCCAGTACTTC.

The gene calls are TRBV7-2 and TRBJ1-4; D is perhaps TRBD1 (5 bases). V was shortened by 1 base and J by 2 bases, with 11 bases between the two germline ends. Germline loops: CDR1 SGHTA, CDR2 FQGNSA. The CDR3 totals 16 residues. The CDR3: CASSLVAGTTNEKLFF. In DNA form, the CDR3 reads TGTGCCAGCAGCTTAGTGGCAGGGACTACTAATGAAAAACTGTTTTTT.

In its sample, this clone was seen a few times. Other DNA sequences in this sample translate to the same CDR3. V and J are TRBV5-6 and TRBJ1-1; D is undetermined. The CDR3 has 14 residues. V lost 4 bases to trimming and J lost 4 bases, with 14 bases between them. Per the germline V gene, CDR1 is SGHDT and CDR2 is YYEEEE. CDR3 DNA: TGTGCCAGCAGCCCCCGGAGGAGAGGCACTGAAGCTTTCTTT. This encodes CASSPRRRGTEAFF.

This clone was recorded only once. J is TRBJ1-5 and V is TRBV30, with a weak D call TRBD1 (6 bases). Germline V gene data show CDR1 as GTSNPN and CDR2 as SVGIG (reference sequence). The CDR3 consists of 15 residues. V lost 2 bases to trimming and J lost 4 bases, with 15 bases between them. In DNA, the CDR3 is TGTGCCTGGAGTCACGGCGGGGGGCCGAATCAGCCCCAGCATTTT. Residues: CAWSHGGGPNQPQHF. Variable domain in full (rest from reference TRBV30 and TRBJ1-5): SQTIHQWPATLVQPVGSPLSLECTVEGTSNPNLYWYRQAAGRGLQLLFYSVGIGQISSEVPQNLSASRPQDRQFILSSKKLLLSDSGFYLCAWSHGGGPNQPQHFGDGTRLSIL.

This clone showed up just once. The chain combines TRBV25-1 with TRBJ2-1, with 7 bases that match TRBD1. This CDR3 contains 13 residues. The V gene end was trimmed by 3 bases and the J gene end by 10 bases; junction bases not matched to a gene: 6. Germline V gene sequence: CDR1 MGHDK, CDR2 SYGVNS. CDR3 protein: CASSDPDRLEQFF. As DNA, the CDR3 is TGTGCCAGCAGTGATCCGGACAGGTTAGAGCAGTTCTTC.

This chain links TRBV14 with TRBJ2-2; 11 nucleotides align to TRBD2. Trimming took 2 bases from V and 7 from J; bases not matched to a gene: 6. The CDR3 covers 16 residues. CDR1 is SGHDN and CDR2 is FVKESK in the germline V gene. The CDR3 loop reads CASSQRLAGYGGELFF. For the CDR3, the DNA is TGTGCCAGCAGCCAAAGACTAGCGGGGTATGGCGGGGAGCTGTTTTTT.

V and J are TRBV5-1 and TRBJ2-3; D gene uncertain. CDR3 length: 14 amino acids. The germline V and J ends were trimmed by 0 bases and 0 bases, with 5 bases remaining between them. Per germline, CDR1 SGHRS and CDR2 YFSETQ. CDR3 DNA: TGCGCCAGCAGCTTGGGCAGGAGCACAGATACGCAGTATTTT. Protein sequence: CASSLGRSTDTQYF.

The CDR3, as DNA: TGTGCCAGCAGCGTAGCTAGCATGGGAGATACGCAGTATTTT. Amino acids: CASSVASMGDTQYF. V gene TRBV9 combines with J gene TRBJ2-3, with a tentative D call TRBD2 (5 bases). CDR1 and CDR2 (germline): SGDLS, YYNGEE. The CDR3 is 14 amino acids. Trimming took 0 bases from V and 5 from J, leaving 10 bases between them.

The sample holds a few counts of this clone. This chain connects TRBV5-1 to TRBJ2-1; D is unclear. The V gene lost 0 bases and the J gene lost 6 bases, with 4 bases spanning the gap. The CDR3 totals 12 residues. The germline gives CDR1 SGHRS, CDR2 YFSETQ. CDR3 loop: CASSLGANEQFF. The CDR3 nucleotides are TGCGCCAGCAGCTTGGGGGCCAATGAGCAGTTCTTC.

This clone was seen more than once but under ten times. The V gene is TRBV5-1, the J gene TRBJ1-4; a possible D gene is TRBD1 (6 bases). The germline gives CDR1 SGHRS, CDR2 YFSETQ. Trimming stripped 3 bases from V and 0 bases from J, with 12 bases between. This CDR3 comprises 16 residues. The CDR3, as DNA: TGCGCCAGCAGCTCAGGACAGTTTGCAACTAATGAAAAACTGTTTTTT. Its translation is CASSSGQFATNEKLFF. Variable domain in full (rest from reference TRBV5-1 and TRBJ1-4): KAGVTQTPRYLIKTRGQQVTLSCSPISGHRSVSWYQQTPGQGLQFLFEYFSETQRNKGNFPGRFSGRQFSNSRSEMNVSTLELGDSALYLCASSSGQFATNEKLFFGSGTQLSVL.

This rearrangement joins TRBV29-1 to TRBJ2-7, with D uncertain. Per the germline V gene, CDR1 is SQVTM and CDR2 is ANQGSEA. V was trimmed by 3 bases and J by 5 bases, leaving 8 bases between them. This CDR3 has 11 residues. The DNA for the CDR3 is TGCAGCGTTGACCGCGCGGACGAGCAGTACTTC. As protein: CSVDRADEQYF.

The J gene is TRBJ2-5, the V gene TRBV5-6, with D possibly TRBD1 on 6 matching bases. V was trimmed by 10 bases and J by 4 bases, leaving 17 bases between them. In germline, CDR1 is SGHDT, CDR2 YYEEEE. CDR3 size: 13 residues. This chain's CDR3 is CAATIQGRETQYF. In DNA form, the CDR3 reads TGTGCCGCAACCATACAGGGACGAGAGACCCAGTACTTC.

V gene TRBV7-2 combines with J gene TRBJ1-4; 8 bases agree with TRBD1. CDR1 and CDR2 (germline): SGHTA, FQGNSA. After removal of 5 bases from V and 8 bases from J, the junction contained 10 bases not matched to a gene. The CDR3 runs 15 residues. CDR3 in amino acids: CASSPGGTGGEKLFF. Here the CDR3 DNA reads TGTGCCAGCAGCCCAGGAGGGACAGGTGGCGAAAAACTGTTTTTT.

The V call is TRBV6-1, the J call TRBJ2-1, with D perhaps TRBD2 (5 bases). Germline V CDR1 and CDR2: MNHNS, SASEGT. The CDR3 runs 15 residues. The V end lost 5 bases, the J end lost 8 bases, and 19 bases lay between the germline ends. The CDR3 nucleotides read TGTGCCAGCAGTCAATTACTAGTTTCCCTCGATGAGCAGTTCTTC. This encodes CASSQLLVSLDEQFF.

V gene TRBV5-1 combines with J gene TRBJ2-7; D is perhaps TRBD1 (6 bases). CDR1 SGHRS and CDR2 YFSETQ come from the germline V gene. The V gene lost 3 bases and the J gene lost 5 bases, with 15 bases spanning the gap. This CDR3 spans 14 amino acids. This chain's CDR3 is CASSYQGTANEQYF. The DNA of the CDR3 is TGCGCCAGCAGCTACCAGGGGACGGCCAACGAGCAGTACTTC.